This T cell receptor beta chain was identified during a study of response to subunit inactivated influenza vaccine (dated by TCRdb to between 2018 and 2020). Notes on the research overall: To follow how T cells responded to a trivalent subunit inactivated influenza vaccine, the researchers relied on deep quantitative profiling of the T cell receptor repertoire.

Measured from the cysteine to the phenylalanine, the CDR3 is 15 residues long. The retained sequence is limited to the CDR3, 45 bases, with the frame set at the first base. At the junction V is shortened by 2 bases and J by 0 bases, with 8 bases in between. CDR1 is given as LGHDT and CDR2 as YNNKEL, both from the germline V gene (reference sequence). General findings and caveats noted by the study authors: The authors proposed that each seasonal influenza vaccination may bring in only a limited number of new T cells.

About this clonotype: Its specific antigen is unknown. No clone much larger than this one lies a single base away; base qualities are absent.

The method behind the library was RT-PCR. Sequencer: Illumina HiSeq 2500. The public reads were run again by TCRdb, first through fastp at Q25 and then through MiXCR, and only productive beta chains were kept. Every entry covers one CDR3 protein and lists the most common genes and DNA from its rows. Here the sample has 500,000 or so distinct CDR3 sequences; 16% occur a single time. The biggest ten clones account for approximately 3% of the sample. Recombination linked TRBV3-1 to TRBJ1-5; the D gene is unclear. The material was CD4+ T cells sorted from PBMCs, obtained around 25 months after vaccination. This clonotype was obtained from a man between 50 and 69 years old who received an inactivated influenza vaccine. Donor details come from another sample of the same person, matched by shared clones. The DNA reads TGTGCCAGCAGCCAAACAGCATATAGCAATCAGCCCCAGCATTTT. This sequence encodes CASSQTAYSNQPQHF.